A few counts support the clone carrying this T cell receptor beta chain. The antigen remains unidentified. The germline V and J ends were trimmed by 0 bases and 7 bases, with 16 bases remaining between them. The CDR3 is 15 residues long. CDR1 and CDR2 (germline): DFQATT, SNEGSKA (reference sequence). The sorted Tregs were CD4+CD25+CD127-/low cells. Findings and caveats of the study: Tumor Tregs overlapped most with tumor, then blood, naive CD4+ cells. The larger cohort examined one V-J beta rearrangement, not whole repertoires.

Semi-nested PCR with Nested Universal Primer A followed constant-region reverse priming of full-length variable regions. TCRdb fed the 5' RACE reads into MiXCR, producing one record per CDR3 protein. The data hold 55,000 or so distinct CDR3 sequences, with around 20% observed a single time. The sequencing sample was made of tumor-infiltrating Tregs sorted from the breast tumor. This sequence originates from a female donor with breast cancer. The chain links TRBV20-1 to TRBJ2-1; TRBD1 might be the D (6 bases). In DNA, the CDR3 is TGCAGTGCTAGAGATCAGGGGACGGGACCGAATGAGCAGTTCTTC. This translates into CSARDQGTGPNEQFF.